The following is a T cell receptor (beta chain) sequence with its context. Antigen specificity is unknown. Germline assignment: CDR1 KGHSH and CDR2 LQKENI. Trimming removed 0 bases from V and 7 bases from J, with 15 bases in between. This CDR3 has 15 amino acids. Assay: immunoSEQ multiplex PCR; the TCRdb copy retains only in-frame clones and omits some. The profile covers some 180,000 clones, with roughly 92% appearing a single time and over 1.5% taken by the ten largest. This entry comes from a study of T cell responses to AZD1222 COVID-19 vaccine. The wider study: Second doses at about 4 or about 12 weeks were pooled.

The study, taken as a whole, reports: Spike-specific TCRs gained breadth and depth after people received two AZD1222 doses. Clonal diversity may have been underestimated, and the donors were mostly white British, with more females than males. Vaccine-related CD4 TCRs covered spike, predominating at 160-218 and 743-854.

The material was peripheral blood, obtained on day 0 of AZD1222 vaccination. This rearrangement joins TRBV18 to TRBJ1-1; possible D gene TRBD1, 5 bases. This receptor was obtained from an adult in good health. CDR3 loop: CASSPPGVRGSEAFF. The DNA of the CDR3 is TGTGCCAGCTCACCACCGGGGGTCCGCGGGAGTGAAGCTTTCTTT. Combining the CDR3 with reference TRBV18 and TRBJ1-1 gives the whole variable domain NAGVMQNPRHLVRRRGQEARLRCSPMKGHSHVYWYRQLPEEGLKFMVYLQKENIIDESGMPKERFSAEFPKEGPSILRIQQVVRGDSAAYFCASSPPGVRGSEAFFGQGTRLTVV.